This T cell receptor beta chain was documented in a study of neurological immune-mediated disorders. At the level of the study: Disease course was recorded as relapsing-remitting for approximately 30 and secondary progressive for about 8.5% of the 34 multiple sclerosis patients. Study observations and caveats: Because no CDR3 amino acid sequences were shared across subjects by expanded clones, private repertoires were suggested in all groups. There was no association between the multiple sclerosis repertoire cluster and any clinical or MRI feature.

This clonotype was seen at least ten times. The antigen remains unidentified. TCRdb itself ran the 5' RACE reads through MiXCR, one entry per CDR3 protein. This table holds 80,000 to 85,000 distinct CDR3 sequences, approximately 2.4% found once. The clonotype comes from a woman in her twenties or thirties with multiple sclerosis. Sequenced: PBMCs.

The CDR3 reads CASRNTWTANTGELFF. The CDR3 coding sequence is TGCGCCAGCAGAAATACTTGGACCGCGAACACCGGGGAGCTGTTTTTT. The V and J genes are TRBV5-1 and TRBJ2-2; no firm D call. V lost 5 bases and J 0 bases, leaving 14 bases between the germline ends. The CDR3 contains 16 residues. Germline loops: CDR1 SGHRS, CDR2 YFSETQ.